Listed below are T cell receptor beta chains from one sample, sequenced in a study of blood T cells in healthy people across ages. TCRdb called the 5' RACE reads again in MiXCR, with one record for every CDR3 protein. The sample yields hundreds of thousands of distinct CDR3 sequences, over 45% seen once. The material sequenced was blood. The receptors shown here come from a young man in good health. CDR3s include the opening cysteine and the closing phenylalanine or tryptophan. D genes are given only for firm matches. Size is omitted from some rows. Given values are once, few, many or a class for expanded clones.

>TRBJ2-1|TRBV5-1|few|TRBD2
TGCGCCAGCAGCTTGGTTGTAGCGGGAGGCAATGAGCAGTTCTTC
CASSLVVAGGNEQFF
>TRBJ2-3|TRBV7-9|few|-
TGTGCCAGCACTAAACCGGAAGGGGAGCTCACAGATACGCAGTATTTT
CASTKPEGELTDTQYF
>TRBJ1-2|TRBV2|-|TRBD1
TGTGCCAGCAGTACAGGGGCGGACTATGGCTACACCTTC
CASSTGADYGYTF
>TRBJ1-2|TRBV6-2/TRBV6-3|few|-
TGTGCCAGCAGTTACCTCGGGATGCACTATGGCTACACCTTC
CASSYLGMHYGYTF
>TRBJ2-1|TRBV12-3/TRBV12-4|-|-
TGTGCCAGCAGTTTAAAGGTTGAGCAGTTCTTC
CASSLKVEQFF
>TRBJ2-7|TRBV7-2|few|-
TGTGCCAGCAGGCGGGACTCTCACTACGAGCAGTACTTC
CASRRDSHYEQYF
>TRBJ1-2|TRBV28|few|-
TGTGCCAGCAGTTACCAAACCTATGGCTACACCTTC
CASSYQTYGYTF
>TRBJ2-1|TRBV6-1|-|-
TGTGCCAGCAGTGTAGGGGATTACTTCAATGAGCAGTTCTTC
CASSVGDYFNEQFF
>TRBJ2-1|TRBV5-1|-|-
TGCGCCAGCAAAAGGGACGGAGACAATGAGCAGTTCTTC
CASKRDGDNEQFF
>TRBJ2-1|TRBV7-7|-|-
TGTGCCAGCGGCTCCAAGTTGGTCGCAACAGATGAGCAGTTCTTC
CASGSKLVATDEQFF
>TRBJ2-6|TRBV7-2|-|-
TGTGCCAGTAGCCGCCAGAGCTCTGGGGCCAACGTCCTGACTTTC
CASSRQSSGANVLTF
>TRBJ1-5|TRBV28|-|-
TGTGCCAGCAGTTTCCCACGTAAAGATCAGCCCCAGCATTTT
CASSFPRKDQPQHF